The present T cell receptor beta chain was sequenced within a study of blood T cell repertoires in COVID-19. Trimming left V 7 bases short and J 3 bases short, with 19 bases between. The CDR3 sequence is 15 residues long. Germline V gives CDR1 MNHEY, CDR2 SVGAGI. Sequencing was performed with immunoSEQ multiplex PCR; in TCRdb, only in-frame clones are kept and a portion is missing. This sample has 240,000 or so clones, with about 89% found just once. Cohort 3 donors counted as recovered after two negative PCRs, clearance, or resolved symptoms. The receptor was derived from a man aged 40-50 years who had recovered from COVID-19. V is TRBV6-5 and J is TRBJ2-7; D is perhaps TRBD2 (5 bases). The sample was PBMCs or T cells enriched from blood (not recorded which). This CDR3 reads CASTESGGNRYEQYF. The CDR3 DNA follows: TGTGCCAGCACCGAATCTGGAGGAAACCGCTACGAGCAGTACTTC.